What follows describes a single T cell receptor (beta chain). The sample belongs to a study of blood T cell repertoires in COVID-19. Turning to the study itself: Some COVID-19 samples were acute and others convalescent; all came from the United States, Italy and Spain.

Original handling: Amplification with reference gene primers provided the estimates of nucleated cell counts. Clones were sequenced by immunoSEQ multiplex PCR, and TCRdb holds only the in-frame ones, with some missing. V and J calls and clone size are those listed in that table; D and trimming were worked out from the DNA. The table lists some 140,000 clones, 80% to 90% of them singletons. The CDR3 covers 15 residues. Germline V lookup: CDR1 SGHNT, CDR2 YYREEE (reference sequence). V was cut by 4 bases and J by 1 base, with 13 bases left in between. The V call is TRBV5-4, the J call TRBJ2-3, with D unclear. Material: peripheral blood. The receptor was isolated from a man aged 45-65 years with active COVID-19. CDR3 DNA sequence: TGTGCCAGCAGCACTGGGCTCCAGGGCACAGATACGCAGTATTTT. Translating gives CASSTGLQGTDTQYF.